These 13 T cell receptor beta chains came from one sample sequenced in a study of cytomegalovirus exposure and HLA in healthy donors. Researchers ran the PCR with 60 Vbeta and 13 Jbeta primers. This table comes from immunoSEQ multiplex PCR, and its TCRdb copy is limited to in-frame clones, with some not included. The sample carries 90,000 to 130,000 clones, around 83% recorded once. Sequenced: PBMCs. These receptors were taken from a young man in good health and CMV-seropositive.

This chain links TRBV5-8 with TRBJ2-2; D gene ambiguous. Germline V gene data show CDR1 as SGHTS and CDR2 as YDEGEE. The CDR3 consists of 15 residues. V shed 2 bases and J shed 5 bases, with 13 bases lying between them. The CDR3 region is CASSFWFVGTGELFF. The CDR3 DNA reads as TGTGCCAGCAGCTTTTGGTTCGTCGGGACCGGGGAGCTGTTTTTT.

The chain uses TRBV10-3 and TRBJ2-7; TRBD1 aligns across 7 bases. V gave up 8 bases and J gave up 4 bases; unmatched junction bases: 5. This CDR3 comprises 12 residues. From germline, CDR1 is ENHRY and CDR2 SYGVKD. CDR3 bases: TGTGCCATCGGTGGGACAGCATACGAGCAGTACTTC. Amino acids: CAIGGTAYEQYF.

Only a few counts were recorded for this clone. This chain uses TRBV5-4 with TRBJ1-2; no reliable D call. Germline CDR1 is SGHNT and CDR2 is YYREEE (reference sequence). V lost 4 bases to trimming and J lost 2 bases, with 6 bases between them. The CDR3 spans 12 residues. The CDR3 loop is CASSDTNYGYTF. The CDR3 DNA is TGTGCCAGCAGCGACACAAACTATGGCTACACCTTC.

The rearrangement links TRBV5-4 to TRBJ1-2; TRBD1 aligns across 10 bases. Germline values: CDR1 SGHNT, CDR2 YYREEE (reference sequence). CDR3 length: 15 amino acids. The ends lost 0 bases at V and 4 bases at J; junction bases unmatched: 3. The CDR3, as DNA: TGTGCCAGCAGCTTGGGACAGGGGGCGCCCTATGGCTACACCTTC. The encoded protein is CASSLGQGAPYGYTF.

This chain uses TRBV25-1 with TRBJ1-3; D gene unclear. The CDR3 has 15 amino acids. CDR1 is MGHDK and CDR2 is SYGVNS in the germline V gene. The ends were cut back, 4 bases at V and 1 base at J, with 11 bases in the middle. CDR3: CASSATTGSGNTIYF. CDR3 sequence (DNA): TGTGCCAGCAGTGCAACGACTGGATCTGGAAACACCATATATTTT.

Points on this clone: Other DNA sequences in the same sample also yield this CDR3. This chain links TRBV5-1 with TRBJ2-3; 12 bases match TRBD2. The CDR3 length is 15 residues. The junction had 3 bases not matched to a gene; V was cut back by 4 bases and J by 3 bases. Germline CDR1 is SGHRS and CDR2 is YFSETQ. CDR3 nucleotide sequence: TGCGCCAGCAGCCCACTAGCGGGGGGAACAGATACGCAGTATTTT. Encoded protein: CASSPLAGGTDTQYF. Complete variable domain (other parts from reference TRBV5-1 and TRBJ2-3): KAGVTQTPRYLIKTRGQQVTLSCSPISGHRSVSWYQQTPGQGLQFLFEYFSETQRNKGNFPGRFSGRQFSNSRSEMNVSTLELGDSALYLCASSPLAGGTDTQYFGPGTRLTVL.

This rearrangement joins TRBV18 to TRBJ2-7; 10 bases map to TRBD1. The CDR3 spans 17 residues. The ends lost 4 bases at V and 0 bases at J; junction bases unmatched: 9. Per the germline V gene, CDR1 is KGHSH and CDR2 is LQKENI. In DNA, the CDR3 is TGTGCCAGCTCACAAACCTCGGGACAGGGGATCTCCTACGAGCAGTACGTC. The encoded protein is CASSQTSGQGISYEQYV.

The V gene is TRBV5-1, the J gene TRBJ2-2, with 12 bases lining up with TRBD2. The trim removed 4 bases at V and 2 bases at J, leaving 3 bases unmatched. This CDR3 comprises 16 residues. The germline CDR1 and CDR2 sequences are SGHRS and YFSETQ. DNA of the CDR3: TGCGCCAGCAGCGCGGGACTAGCGGGTAACACCGGGGAGCTGTTTTTT. Its translation: CASSAGLAGNTGELFF.

Remarks on this clone: The junction departs from the called germline gene at one end, perhaps through a read error. The genes are TRBV28 and TRBJ1-5, with 7 bases fitting TRBD1. Germline lookup yields CDR1 MDHEN and CDR2 SYDVKM. The CDR3 is made up of 14 amino acids. The CDR3 spells CASNRDSLNQPQHF. CDR3 DNA sequence: TGTGCCAGCAACCGGGACAGCCTTAATCAACCCCAGCATTTT.

To note about this clone: A junction boundary mismatches the germline segment, possibly from a read error. The V call is TRBV6-1, the J call TRBJ1-1; D possibly corresponds to TRBD1 (6 bases). Germline CDR1 is MNHNS and CDR2 is SASEGT. The CDR3 totals 13 residues. The chain's CDR3 is CASRPLGATEAFF. The CDR3 nucleotides are TGTGCCAGCAGACCCCTGGGGGCCACTGAGGCTTTCTTT.

In nucleotides, the CDR3 is TGCGCCAGCAGCCAAAAACAGGGGTTCACTTCACCCCTCCACTTT. It translates to CASSQKQGFTSPLHF. V is TRBV5-1 and J is TRBJ1-6, with TRBD1 matching 7 bases. V trimming: 4 bases; J trimming: 9 bases; junction bases outside the gene matches: 10. CDR1 and CDR2 from the germline V gene are SGHRS and YFSETQ. The CDR3 contains 15 residues.

This clone was detected a few times. The V gene is TRBV6-1, the J gene TRBJ1-1; unclear D gene. Trimming took 4 bases from V and 3 from J, leaving 9 bases between them. CDR3 length: 13 residues. CDR1 is MNHNS and CDR2 is SASEGT in the germline V gene. Written as DNA, the CDR3 is TGTGCCAGCAGTGTAACAGCGGACACTGAAGCTTTCTTT. It yields the protein CASSVTADTEAFF.

The CDR3 bases are TGCAGCGGGACTAGCGGGATCTATAGCACAGATACGCAGTATTTT. Translated: CSGTSGIYSTDTQYF. V gene TRBV29-1 combines with J gene TRBJ2-3; TRBD2 aligns across 12 bases. Germline assignment: CDR1 SQVTM and CDR2 ANQGSEA. Unmatched junction bases numbered 5, after V lost 7 bases and J lost 0 bases. The CDR3 has 15 amino acids.